A few counts support the clone carrying this TCR beta chain. Methods used by the authors: Estimated nucleated cell counts came from reference gene primer amplification. Using immunoSEQ multiplex PCR, the repertoire was profiled, and TCRdb retains in-frame clones only, with some absent. V and J calls and clone size are given by that table; D and trimming were obtained from the DNA. The sample contains some 180,000 clones, about 79% of which appear only once. The data are from a study of blood T cell repertoires in COVID-19. Study-wide context: In each case, the material was cDNA or gDNA derived from T cells, B-cell-depleted T cells, or PBMCs.

The CDR3 sequence is 17 residues long. Looked up from germline, CDR1 is MDHEN and CDR2 is SYDVKM. After removal of 6 bases from V and 2 bases from J, the junction contained 10 bases not matched to a gene. The sequencing input was peripheral blood. The clonotype was recovered from a human donor in a cohort sampled during active COVID-19. The rearrangement links TRBV28 to TRBJ2-6; 7 positions match TRBD2. The CDR3 loop reads CASSNGGGAAGANVLTF. In nucleotides, the CDR3 is TGTGCCAGCAGCAATGGGGGAGGGGCGGCTGGGGCCAACGTCCTGACTTTC.